A selection of T cell receptor beta chains follows, all from one sample in a study of CD8 T cells in Susac syndrome. TCRdb redid the calling of the immunoSEQ multiplex PCR reads with MiXCR, one entry per CDR3 protein. The repertoire holds around 190,000 distinct CDR3 sequences, with over 85% as singletons. Source material: CD4+ T cells from PBMCs. Receptors originate from a human donor in good health. The CDR3 runs from the conserved cysteine through the conserved F or W. A D gene is named only where the DNA matches it firmly. Some rows have no size entry. The others give once, few or many, or a class for an expanded clone.

J	V	size	D	CDR3	DNA
TRBJ1-2	TRBV29-1	-	-	CSVGQTLNYGYTF	TGCAGCGTTGGACAGACCCTTAACTATGGCTACACCTTC
TRBJ2-1	TRBV5-1	-	TRBD2	CASSLARTSGHFEQFF	TGCGCCAGCAGCTTGGCTAGGACTAGCGGGCACTTCGAGCAGTTCTTC
TRBJ2-1	TRBV12-3/TRBV12-4	-	-	CASTGPRPEQFF	TGTGCCAGCACGGGACCCCGTCCTGAGCAGTTCTTC
TRBJ2-5	TRBV12-3/TRBV12-4	-	-	CASSPFGKRWGETQYF	TGTGCCAGCAGTCCCTTCGGGAAGCGTTGGGGCGAGACCCAGTACTTC
TRBJ2-7	TRBV12-3/TRBV12-4	-	TRBD1	CASSPQTGNEQYF	TGTGCCAGCAGTCCTCAGACAGGGAACGAGCAGTACTTC
TRBJ2-1	TRBV3-1	-	TRBD2	CASSQGVAGGYEQFF	TGTGCCAGCAGCCAAGGGGTAGCGGGGGGTTATGAGCAGTTCTTC
TRBJ2-5	TRBV12-3/TRBV12-4	-	TRBD2	CASGRRGSGQETQYF	TGTGCCAGCGGCCGGCGGGGGTCGGGGCAAGAGACCCAGTACTTC
TRBJ1-1	TRBV19	-	-	CASSTRQLLEAFF	TGTGCCAGTAGTACGAGACAGCTTCTTGAAGCTTTCTTT
TRBJ2-3	TRBV29-1	-	TRBD1	CSVNDRAERGDTQYF	TGCAGCGTCAACGACAGGGCCGAGAGGGGTGATACGCAGTATTTT
TRBJ1-2	TRBV10-3	-	TRBD1	CAFGTGVGYTF	TGTGCCTTCGGGACAGGGGTTGGCTACACCTTC
TRBJ2-1	TRBV30	once	-	CAWSPLSEYNEQFF	TGTGCCTGGAGTCCCCTTAGCGAATACAATGAGCAGTTCTTC
TRBJ2-7	TRBV7-2	-	TRBD1	CASSSGTGVHEQYF	TGTGCCAGCAGCTCCGGGACAGGGGTACACGAGCAGTACTTC
TRBJ2-1	TRBV24-1	-	-	CATSDLENEQFF	TGTGCCACCAGTGACCTAGAAAATGAGCAGTTCTTC
TRBJ1-5	TRBV24-1	-	-	CATSDSLGGNQPQHF	TGTGCCACCAGTGATTCGTTGGGGGGCAATCAGCCCCAGCATTTT
TRBJ2-7	TRBV20-1	-	TRBD1	CSAAGQGSPYEQYF	TGCAGTGCTGCCGGACAGGGAAGCCCCTACGAGCAGTACTTC
TRBJ2-3	TRBV15	-	-	CATSRAWTDLTDTQYF	TGTGCCACCAGCAGAGCCTGGACAGACCTCACAGATACGCAGTATTTT
TRBJ2-7	TRBV29-1	few	-	CSVHDWLRGEQYF	TGCAGCGTTCATGATTGGCTACGAGGGGAGCAGTACTTC
TRBJ2-7	TRBV29-1	once	-	CSGTFLSYGSYEQYF	TGCAGCGGGACTTTTCTCTCCTACGGCTCCTACGAGCAGTACTTC
TRBJ2-7	TRBV2	-	TRBD1	CASSWDREIYEQYF	TGTGCCAGCAGCTGGGACAGGGAAATCTACGAGCAGTACTTC
TRBJ2-4	TRBV29-1	-	-	CSVVRMGGPNIQYF	TGCAGCGTTGTTCGGATGGGGGGCCCAAACATTCAGTACTTC
TRBJ2-3	TRBV20-1	-	TRBD2	CSARSGLAGVDTQYF	TGCAGTGCTAGATCCGGACTAGCGGGGGTAGATACGCAGTATTTT
TRBJ2-1	TRBV29-1	-	-	CSVEISRYNEQFF	TGCAGCGTTGAGATTAGTAGGTACAATGAGCAGTTCTTC
TRBJ1-2	TRBV20-1	-	TRBD1	CSATGTARTLTGYGYTF	TGCAGTGCTACCGGGACAGCCCGAACCCTAACGGGCTATGGCTACACCTTC